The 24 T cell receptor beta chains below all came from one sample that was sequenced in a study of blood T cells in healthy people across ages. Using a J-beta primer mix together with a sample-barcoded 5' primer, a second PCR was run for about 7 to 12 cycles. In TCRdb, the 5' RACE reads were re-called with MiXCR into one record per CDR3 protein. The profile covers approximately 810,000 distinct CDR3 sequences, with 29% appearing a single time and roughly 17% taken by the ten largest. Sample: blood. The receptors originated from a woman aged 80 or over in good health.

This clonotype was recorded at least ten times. The CDR3 sequence: CASSLGDRGRADTQYF. The DNA of the CDR3 is TGTGCCAGCAGTTTGGGGGACAGGGGGCGAGCAGATACGCAGTATTTT. The genes are TRBV12-3 or TRBV12-4 and TRBJ2-3; 12 bases map to TRBD1. The junction had 5 bases not matched to a gene; V was cut back by 3 bases and J by 4 bases. This CDR3 spans 16 amino acids.

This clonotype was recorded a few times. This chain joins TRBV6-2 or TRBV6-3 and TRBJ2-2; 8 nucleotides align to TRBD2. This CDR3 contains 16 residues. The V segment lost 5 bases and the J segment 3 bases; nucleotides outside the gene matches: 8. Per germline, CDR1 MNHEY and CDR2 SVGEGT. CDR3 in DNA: TGTGCCAGCAGTAGCCCCCGGGGGGGCCACACCGGGGAGCTGTTTTTT. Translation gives CASSSPRGGHTGELFF.

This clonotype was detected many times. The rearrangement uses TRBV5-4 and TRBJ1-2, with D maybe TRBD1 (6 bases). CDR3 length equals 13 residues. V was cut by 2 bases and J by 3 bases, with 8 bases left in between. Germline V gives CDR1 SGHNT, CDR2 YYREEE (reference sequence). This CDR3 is CASSLNRDYGYTF. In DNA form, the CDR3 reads TGTGCCAGCAGCTTAAACAGGGACTATGGCTACACCTTC.

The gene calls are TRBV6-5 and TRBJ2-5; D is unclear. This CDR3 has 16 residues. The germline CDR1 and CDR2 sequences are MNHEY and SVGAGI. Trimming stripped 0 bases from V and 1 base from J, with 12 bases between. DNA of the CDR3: TGTGCCAGCAGTTACTCGATGTGGCAGTCCCAAGAGACCCAGTACTTC. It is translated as CASSYSMWQSQETQYF.

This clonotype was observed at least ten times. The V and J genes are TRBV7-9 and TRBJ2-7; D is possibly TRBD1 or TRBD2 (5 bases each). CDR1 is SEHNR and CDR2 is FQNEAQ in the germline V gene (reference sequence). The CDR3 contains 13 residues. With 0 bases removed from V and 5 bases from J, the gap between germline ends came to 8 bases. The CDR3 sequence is CASSLAGTDEQYF. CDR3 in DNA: TGTGCCAGCAGCTTAGCGGGGACGGACGAGCAGTACTTC. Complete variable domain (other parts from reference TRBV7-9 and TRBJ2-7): DTGVSQNPRHKITKRGQNVTFRCDPISEHNRLYWYRQTLGQGPEFLTYFQNEAQLEKSRLLSDRFSAERPKGSFSTLEIQRTEQGDSAMYLCASSLAGTDEQYFGPGTRLTVT.

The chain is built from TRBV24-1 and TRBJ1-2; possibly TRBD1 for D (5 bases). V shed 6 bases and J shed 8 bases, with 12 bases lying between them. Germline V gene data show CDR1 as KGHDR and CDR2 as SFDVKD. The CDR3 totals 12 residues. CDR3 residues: CATSQGLEGYTF. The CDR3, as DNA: TGTGCCACCAGTCAGGGCCTGGAGGGCTACACCTTC.

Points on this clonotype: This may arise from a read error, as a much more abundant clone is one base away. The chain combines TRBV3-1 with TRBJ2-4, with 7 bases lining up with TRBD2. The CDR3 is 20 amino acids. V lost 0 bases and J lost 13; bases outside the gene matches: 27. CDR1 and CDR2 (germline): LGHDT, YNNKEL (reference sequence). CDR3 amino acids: CASSQDRSGGLLSSYNEQYF. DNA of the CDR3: TGTGCCAGCAGCCAAGATCGGTCGGGGGGACTTTTGAGCTCCTACAATGAGCAGTACTTC.

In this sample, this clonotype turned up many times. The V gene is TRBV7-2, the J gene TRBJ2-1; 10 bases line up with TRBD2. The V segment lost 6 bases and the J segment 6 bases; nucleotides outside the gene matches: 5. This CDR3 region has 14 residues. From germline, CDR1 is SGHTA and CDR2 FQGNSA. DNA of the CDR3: TGTGCCAGCAGGGCAGCGGGGGGGGGCAATGAGCAGTTCTTC. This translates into CASRAAGGGNEQFF.

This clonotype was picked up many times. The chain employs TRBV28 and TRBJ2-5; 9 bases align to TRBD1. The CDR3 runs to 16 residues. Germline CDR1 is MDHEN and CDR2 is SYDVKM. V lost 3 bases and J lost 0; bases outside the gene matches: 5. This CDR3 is CASSFSGTGYQETQYF. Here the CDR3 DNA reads TGTGCCAGCAGTTTTTCCGGGACAGGGTACCAAGAGACCCAGTACTTC. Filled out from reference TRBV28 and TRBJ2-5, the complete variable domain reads DVKVTQSSRYLVKRTGEKVFLECVQDMDHENMFWYRQDPGLGLRLIYFSYDVKMKEKGDIPEGYSVSREKKERFSLILESASTNQTSMYLCASSFSGTGYQETQYFGPGTRLLVL.

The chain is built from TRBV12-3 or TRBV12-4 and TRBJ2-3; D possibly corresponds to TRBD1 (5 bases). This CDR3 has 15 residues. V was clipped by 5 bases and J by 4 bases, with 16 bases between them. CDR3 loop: CASSPQGRRADTQYF. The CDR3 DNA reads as TGTGCCAGCAGTCCTCAGGGAAGGCGCGCAGATACGCAGTATTTT.

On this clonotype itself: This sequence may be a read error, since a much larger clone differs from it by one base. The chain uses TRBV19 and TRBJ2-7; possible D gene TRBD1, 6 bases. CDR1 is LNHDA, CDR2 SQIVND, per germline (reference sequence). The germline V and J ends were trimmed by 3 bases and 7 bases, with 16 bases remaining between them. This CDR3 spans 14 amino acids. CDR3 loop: CASSIPGVRNEQYF. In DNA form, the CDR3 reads TGTGCCAGTAGTATTCCAGGGGTGCGCAATGAGCAGTACTTC.

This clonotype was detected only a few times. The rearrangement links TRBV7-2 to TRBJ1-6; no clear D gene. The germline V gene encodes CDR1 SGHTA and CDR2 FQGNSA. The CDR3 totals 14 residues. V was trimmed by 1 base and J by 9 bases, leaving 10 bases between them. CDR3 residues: CASSLVSSRSPLHF. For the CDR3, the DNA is TGTGCCAGCAGCTTAGTGTCAAGCCGTTCACCCCTCCACTTT.

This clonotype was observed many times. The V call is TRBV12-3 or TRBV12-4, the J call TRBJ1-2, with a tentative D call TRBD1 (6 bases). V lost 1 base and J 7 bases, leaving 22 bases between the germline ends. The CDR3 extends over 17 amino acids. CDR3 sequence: CASSLGRVGQGLVGYTF. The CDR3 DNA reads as TGTGCCAGCAGTTTAGGGCGCGTTGGGCAGGGGTTAGTTGGCTACACCTTC.

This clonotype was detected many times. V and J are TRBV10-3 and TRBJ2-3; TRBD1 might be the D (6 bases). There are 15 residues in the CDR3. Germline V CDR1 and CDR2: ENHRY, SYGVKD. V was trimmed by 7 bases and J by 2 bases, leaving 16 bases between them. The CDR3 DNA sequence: TGTGCCATCAAAAGGGAGCAGGGGTTCACAGATACGCAGTATTTT. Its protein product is CAIKREQGFTDTQYF.

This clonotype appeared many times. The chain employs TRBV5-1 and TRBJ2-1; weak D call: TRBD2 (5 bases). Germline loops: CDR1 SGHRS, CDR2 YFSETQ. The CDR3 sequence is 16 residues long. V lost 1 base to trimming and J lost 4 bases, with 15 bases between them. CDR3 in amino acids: CASSLRLATQYNEQFF. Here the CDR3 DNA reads TGCGCCAGCAGCTTGAGGCTAGCAACGCAATACAATGAGCAGTTCTTC.

The CDR3: CASSEGAADEKLFF. CDR3 DNA: TGCGCCAGCAGCGAAGGGGCCGCTGATGAAAAACTGTTTTTT. The chain links TRBV5-1 to TRBJ1-4, with D possibly matching TRBD1 (5 bases). The CDR3 has 14 residues. The V gene's germline CDR1 is SGHRS and CDR2 YFSETQ. The V and J ends lost 4 bases and 6 bases respectively, with 13 bases between them.

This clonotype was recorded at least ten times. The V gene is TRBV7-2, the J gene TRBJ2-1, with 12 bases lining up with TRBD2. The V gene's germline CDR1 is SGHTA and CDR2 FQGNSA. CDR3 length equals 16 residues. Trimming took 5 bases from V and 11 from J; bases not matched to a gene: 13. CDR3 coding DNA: TGTGCCAGCAGCCTTGACCGACTAGCGGGGGTGGGTAAGCAGTTCTTC. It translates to CASSLDRLAGVGKQFF.

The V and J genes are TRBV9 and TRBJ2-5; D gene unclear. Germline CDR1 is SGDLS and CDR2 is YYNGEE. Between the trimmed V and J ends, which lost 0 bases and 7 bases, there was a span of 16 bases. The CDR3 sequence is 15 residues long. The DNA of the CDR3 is TGTGCCAGCAGCGTAGCTACGGGCGGCTTGGGGACCCAGTACTTC. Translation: CASSVATGGLGTQYF.

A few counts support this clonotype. CDR3 DNA sequence: TGTGCCAGCAGTTCCGGGGCCAGAGAGACCCAGTACTTC. It yields the protein CASSSGARETQYF. The V and J genes are TRBV11-2 and TRBJ2-5; D possibly matches TRBD1 or TRBD2 (5 bases each). From germline, CDR1 is SGHAT and CDR2 FQNNGV. Trimming pared 6 bases from V and 4 bases from J, leaving 12 bases between. The CDR3 is 13 residues long.

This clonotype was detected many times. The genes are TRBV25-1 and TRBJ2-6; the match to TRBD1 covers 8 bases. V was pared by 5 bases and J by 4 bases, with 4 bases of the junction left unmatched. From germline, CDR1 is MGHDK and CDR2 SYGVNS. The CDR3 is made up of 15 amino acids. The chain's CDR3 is CASSPGGTGANVLTF. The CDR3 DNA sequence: TGTGCCAGCAGTCCAGGGGGCACGGGGGCCAACGTCCTGACTTTC.

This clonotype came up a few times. The CDR3 spells CSAGLAGANYNEQYF. The CDR3 DNA sequence: TGCAGTGCTGGACTAGCGGGGGCGAACTACAATGAGCAGTACTTC. The chain carries TRBV20-1 and TRBJ2-7, with TRBD2 matching over 13 bases. Trimming at V came to 5 bases and at J to 7 bases, leaving 11 bases not matched to a gene. The CDR3 totals 15 residues. Germline CDR1 DFQATT, CDR2 SNEGSKA (reference sequence).

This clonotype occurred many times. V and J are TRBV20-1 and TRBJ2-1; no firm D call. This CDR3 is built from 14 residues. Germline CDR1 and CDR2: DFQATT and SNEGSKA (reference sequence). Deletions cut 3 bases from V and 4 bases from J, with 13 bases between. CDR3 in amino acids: CSASKQVGYNEQFF. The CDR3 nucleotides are TGCAGTGCTAGTAAGCAGGTCGGGTACAATGAGCAGTTCTTC.

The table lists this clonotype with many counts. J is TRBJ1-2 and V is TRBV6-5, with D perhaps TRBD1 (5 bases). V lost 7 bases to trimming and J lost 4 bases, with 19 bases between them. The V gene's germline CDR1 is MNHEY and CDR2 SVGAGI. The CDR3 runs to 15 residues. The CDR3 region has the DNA TGTGCCAGCACCCCCCTCCTGACAGTGTCCTATGGCTACACCTTC. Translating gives CASTPLLTVSYGYTF.

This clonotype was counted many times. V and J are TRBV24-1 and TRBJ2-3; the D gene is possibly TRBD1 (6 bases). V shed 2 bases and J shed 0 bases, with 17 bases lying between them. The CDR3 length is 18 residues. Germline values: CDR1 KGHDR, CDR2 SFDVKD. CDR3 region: CATSDYTSSRGSTDTQYF. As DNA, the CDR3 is TGTGCCACCAGTGATTATACTTCGTCCAGGGGTAGCACAGATACGCAGTATTTT.